Listed below are T cell receptor beta chains from one sample, sequenced in a study of blood T cell repertoires in COVID-19. Method: immunoSEQ multiplex PCR; TCRdb's copy keeps in-frame clones and lacks some. Here the sample spans roughly 88,000 clones, around 90% being singletons. Sequences were obtained from peripheral blood. These receptors came from a woman in her fifties or sixties in a cohort sampled during active COVID-19. The CDR3 runs from the conserved cysteine through the conserved F or W. D genes are given only for firm matches. Some rows have no size entry. The others give once, few or many, or a class for an expanded clone.

TRBV6-1	NA	TRBJ2-7	NA	CASSEGASAYEQYF	TGTGCCAGCAGTGAAGGTGCTAGCGCCTACGAGCAGTACTTC
TRBV10-3	NA	TRBJ1-1	NA	CAISAPPGPEAFF	TGTGCCATCTCCGCTCCACCTGGGCCTGAAGCTTTCTTT
TRBV27	NA	TRBJ1-1	NA	CASSLLPRGSDTEAFF	TGTGCCAGCAGTTTACTCCCCAGGGGATCCGACACTGAAGCTTTCTTT
TRBV6-2/TRBV6-3	NA	TRBJ2-3	TRBD2	CASSYTRLAGGPLDTQYF	TGTGCCAGCAGTTACACACGACTAGCGGGGGGGCCGTTAGATACGCAGTATTTT
TRBV5-4	NA	TRBJ2-3	TRBD2	CASSLDGGWTSGTSDTQYF	TGTGCCAGCAGCTTGGACGGGGGGTGGACTAGCGGGACCTCAGATACGCAGTATTTT
TRBV9	NA	TRBJ2-1	TRBD1	CASSEVRTGTYNEQFF	TGTGCCAGCAGCGAGGTACGGACAGGGACTTACAATGAGCAGTTCTTC
TRBV28	NA	TRBJ2-7	TRBD2	CASRRSGIDEQYF	TGTGCCAGCCGAAGGAGCGGGATCGACGAGCAGTACTTC
TRBV6-1	NA	TRBJ1-3	NA	CASSEGAFSGNTIYF	TGTGCCAGCAGTGAAGGGGCATTCTCTGGAAACACCATATATTTT
TRBV9	NA	TRBJ1-6	NA	CASSAGGFGNSPLHF	TGTGCCAGCAGCGCGGGGGGGTTCGGTAATTCACCCCTCCACTTT
TRBV5-1	few	TRBJ1-1	NA	CASSLAQVGSTEAFF	TGCGCCAGCAGCTTGGCACAGGTGGGCAGCACTGAAGCTTTCTTT
TRBV6-5	NA	TRBJ1-5	NA	CASSYDGNQPQHF	TGTGCCAGCAGTTACGACGGGAATCAGCCCCAGCATTTT
TRBV28	NA	TRBJ2-7	TRBD2	CASSFGGNSALGQYF	TGTGCCAGCAGTTTCGGGGGGAACAGCGCATTGGGGCAGTACTTC
TRBV5-8	NA	TRBJ2-5	NA	CASSQQETQYF	TGTGCCAGCAGCCAACAAGAGACCCAGTACTTC
TRBV7-2	once	TRBJ2-7	NA	CASSLFGGPYEQYF	TGTGCCAGCAGCCTCTTTGGAGGGCCCTACGAGCAGTACTTC
TRBV6-6	NA	TRBJ1-1	NA	CASSSQDRRNTEAFF	TGTGCCAGCAGTTCCCAGGACAGACGAAACACTGAAGCTTTCTTT
TRBV19	once	TRBJ1-5	TRBD1	CASSTTTGADQPQHF	TGTGCCAGTAGTACAACGACAGGGGCCGATCAGCCCCAGCATTTT
TRBV3-1/TRBV3-2	NA	TRBJ2-7	TRBD2	CASSQDPLAGDQQYF	TGTGCCAGCAGCCAAGATCCCCTAGCGGGAGATCAGCAGTACTTC
TRBV5-6	few	TRBJ1-1	TRBD1	CASSFSGTGATEAFF	TGTGCCAGCAGCTTCTCCGGGACAGGGGCTACTGAAGCTTTCTTT
TRBV6-4	NA	TRBJ2-1	TRBD1	CASSDQGAHNEQFF	TGTGCCAGCAGTGACCAGGGGGCCCACAATGAGCAGTTCTTC
TRBV5-1	NA	TRBJ2-5	NA	CASSLLPEAETQYF	TGCGCCAGCAGCTTGTTACCGGAGGCGGAGACCCAGTACTTC
TRBV7-2	NA	TRBJ2-7	NA	CASSFTSPSYEQYF	TGTGCCAGCAGCTTTACATCTCCCTCCTACGAGCAGTACTTC
TRBV29-1	NA	TRBJ2-7	TRBD2	CSVETRTSGSYEQYF	TGCAGCGTAGAAACTAGGACTAGCGGCTCCTACGAGCAGTACTTC
TRBV18	few	TRBJ2-7	TRBD1	CASSPPGQVYGEQYF	TGTGCCAGCTCACCACCCGGACAGGTCTATGGCGAGCAGTACTTC
TRBV3-1/TRBV3-2	NA	TRBJ1-4	NA	CASSRYSTRDEKLFF	TGTGCCAGCAGCCGATACAGTACGAGGGATGAAAAACTGTTTTTT
TRBV7-9	many	TRBJ2-3	TRBD1	CASSDRGPDTQYF	TGTGCCAGCAGCGACAGGGGGCCAGATACGCAGTATTTT
TRBV4-2	NA	TRBJ2-5	NA	CASSQDVSRLAGTQYF	TGTGCCAGCAGCCAAGATGTGAGTAGGCTCGCGGGGACCCAGTACTTC
TRBV27	NA	TRBJ1-2	NA	CASSLAGHVYGYTF	TGTGCCAGCAGTTTAGCAGGGCACGTCTATGGCTACACCTTC
TRBV19	NA	TRBJ2-5	NA	CASSIRREETQYF	TGTGCCAGTAGTATTCGACGGGAAGAGACCCAGTACTTC
TRBV7-9	NA	TRBJ1-1	TRBD1	CASSLTGGSNTEAFF	TGTGCCAGCAGCTTAACAGGGGGCTCGAACACTGAAGCTTTCTTT
TRBV30	NA	TRBJ2-7	TRBD2	CAWSLGGEQYF	TGTGCCTGGAGTCTGGGGGGGGAGCAGTACTTC
TRBV5-1	NA	TRBJ2-1	TRBD1	CASSLGGQGIYNEQFF	TGCGCCAGCAGCTTGGGGGGACAGGGGATTTACAATGAGCAGTTCTTC
TRBV6-5	NA	TRBJ2-7	NA	CASSYDFSYEQYF	TGTGCCAGCAGTTACGACTTCTCCTACGAGCAGTACTTC
TRBV19	NA	TRBJ2-2	TRBD1	CAIKTGGVAGELFF	TGTGCCATAAAGACAGGGGGCGTTGCCGGGGAGCTGTTTTTT
TRBV4-1	NA	TRBJ2-2	TRBD2	CASSQSGGAAGELFF	TGCGCCAGCAGCCAAAGCGGGGGGGCGGCCGGGGAGCTGTTTTTT
TRBV29-1	NA	TRBJ1-3	NA	CSVEWAGAGNTIYF	TGCAGCGTTGAATGGGCAGGGGCTGGAAACACCATATATTTT
TRBV6-6	NA	TRBJ1-6	TRBD1	CASRLTPGQGGSPLHF	TGTGCCAGCAGATTAACCCCGGGACAGGGTGGATCACCCCTCCACTTT
TRBV18	once	TRBJ2-1	NA	CASSPGVKGEQFF	TGTGCCAGCTCACCCGGGGTCAAAGGTGAGCAGTTCTTC
TRBV2	NA	TRBJ1-6	NA	CASSEATPSDSPLHF	TGTGCCAGCAGTGAAGCGACACCTTCGGATTCACCCCTCCACTTT
TRBV19	NA	TRBJ1-2	TRBD1	CASRRGQRNYGYTF	TGTGCCAGTAGAAGGGGGCAGCGAAACTATGGCTACACCTTC
TRBV3-1/TRBV3-2	NA	TRBJ2-7	NA	CASSNGGPGVEQYF	TGTGCCAGCAGCAACGGGGGGCCAGGGGTCGAGCAGTACTTC
TRBV9	NA	TRBJ2-5	TRBD2	CASSVGGGSRQETQYF	TGTGCCAGCAGCGTAGGCGGGGGAAGTCGGCAAGAGACCCAGTACTTC
TRBV6-2/TRBV6-3	NA	TRBJ1-2	TRBD1	CASSSGQGVFNYGYTF	TGTGCCAGCAGTTCGGGACAGGGAGTCTTTAACTATGGCTACACCTTC
TRBV19	NA	TRBJ2-3	TRBD2	CASSIGGTRGTDTQYF	TGTGCCAGTAGTATCGGTGGGACTAGGGGCACAGATACGCAGTATTTT
TRBV5-5	once	TRBJ2-1	NA	CASSPWGRGTIF	NA
TRBV6-6	NA	TRBJ1-5	TRBD1	CASSYPTGGNQPQHF	TGTGCCAGCAGTTACCCCACAGGGGGCAATCAGCCCCAGCATTTT